This entry lists 27 T cell receptor beta chains sequenced from one sample in a study of T cell responses to AZD1222 COVID-19 vaccine. Clones were sequenced by immunoSEQ multiplex PCR, and TCRdb holds only the in-frame ones, with some missing. The sample records 100,000 to 150,000 clones, 80% to 95% being singletons. This sample comprised peripheral blood, obtained on day 0 of MenACWY control vaccination. The receptors come from an adult in good health.

The rearrangement uses TRBV4-1 and TRBJ1-5; D is unclear. The V gene's germline CDR1 is MGHRA and CDR2 YSYEKL. The CDR3 extends over 15 amino acids. Trimming left V 0 bases short and J 5 bases short, with 11 bases between. CDR3 DNA sequence: TGCGCCAGCAGCCAAGAAGTCAGGCCATATCAGCCCCAGCATTTT. It yields the protein CASSQEVRPYQPQHF.

The V call is TRBV2, the J call TRBJ1-3, with a possible D match to TRBD1 (5 bases). V was pared by 2 bases and J by 0 bases, with 11 bases between. The CDR3 contains 16 residues. The germline gives CDR1 SNHLY, CDR2 FYNNEI. CDR3 in DNA: TGTGCCAGCAGTGAACAGGGCGTTCCCTCTGGAAACACCATATATTTT. Translated: CASSEQGVPSGNTIYF.

Only one count was recorded for this clone. The chain uses TRBV3-1 (or the pseudogene TRBV3-2) and TRBJ1-1, with TRBD1 as a possible D gene (5 bases). Germline CDR1 LGHDT, CDR2 YNNKEL (reference sequence). V was clipped by 4 bases and J by 5 bases, with 17 bases between them. The CDR3 loop spans 15 amino acids. The CDR3 spells CASSPGAGRETEAFF. The CDR3 DNA is TGTGCCAGCAGCCCTGGGGCAGGGAGGGAAACTGAAGCTTTCTTT.

This rearrangement joins TRBV4-1 to TRBJ2-7; TRBD1 matches 7 bases. The CDR3 length is 15 residues. The J segment lost 2 bases and the V segment lost 0 bases, leaving 4 bases of the junction unmatched. From germline, CDR1 is MGHRA and CDR2 YSYEKL. In DNA form, the CDR3 reads TGCGCCAGCAGCCAAGACCGGGACAGAGCCTACGAGCAGTACTTC. It is translated as CASSQDRDRAYEQYF.

This chain links TRBV19 with TRBJ1-2; no clear D gene. The CDR3 has 15 amino acids. CDR1 is LNHDA and CDR2 is SQIVND in the germline V gene (reference sequence). Trimming removed 4 bases from V and 4 bases from J, with 16 bases in between. CDR3 DNA sequence: TGTGCCAGTAGTACCCCTGACGAGACATCCTATGGCTACACCTTC. Protein sequence: CASSTPDETSYGYTF.

The chain recombines TRBV6-5 with TRBJ2-1, with D perhaps matching TRBD1 or TRBD2 (5 bases each). CDR3 length: 13 amino acids. CDR1 and CDR2 from the germline V gene are MNHEY and SVGAGI. The ends were cut back, 4 bases at V and 10 bases at J, with 14 bases in the middle. CDR3 in amino acids: CASSSTGTNEQFF. The CDR3 DNA reads TGTGCCAGCAGTTCGACCGGGACGAACGAGCAGTTCTTC.

The chain uses TRBV11-2 and TRBJ2-1, with 9 bases lining up with TRBD2. This CDR3 is built from 15 residues. Germline CDR1 and CDR2: SGHAT and FQNNGV. Trimming took 1 base from V and 5 from J; bases not matched to a gene: 3. The DNA for the CDR3 is TGTGCCAGCAGCTTAGGGACTAGCGTTAACAATGAGCAGTTCTTC. Translated, it gives CASSLGTSVNNEQFF.

This chain links TRBV5-4 with TRBJ2-1, with D possibly TRBD2 on 6 matching bases. The V end was cut by 4 bases, the J end by 0 bases, with 14 bases between. This CDR3 has 16 amino acids. The germline V gene has CDR1 SGHNT and CDR2 YYREEE (reference sequence). CDR3 bases: TGTGCCAGCAGCGGCGGGAATGGTGGCTCCTACAATGAGCAGTTCTTC. It codes for CASSGGNGGSYNEQFF.

The rearrangement links TRBV6-5 to TRBJ2-4, with 7 bases identical to TRBD1. The CDR3 has 13 residues. The germline CDR1 and CDR2 sequences are MNHEY and SVGAGI. With V trimmed by 5 bases and J by 9 bases, 7 bases remained unmatched. The CDR3 is CASSPRQGSIQYF. The DNA for the CDR3 is TGTGCCAGCAGTCCCCGACAGGGTAGCATTCAGTACTTC.

The chain joins TRBV9 to TRBJ1-5; 8 nucleotides match TRBD1. Per germline, CDR1 SGDLS and CDR2 YYNGEE. The CDR3 consists of 15 residues. V lost 4 bases and J lost 3; bases outside the gene matches: 6. The CDR3 bases are TGTGCCAGCAGCCCCCGGGACAGGCCCAATCAGCCCCAGCATTTT. Translating it yields CASSPRDRPNQPQHF. The whole variable domain, remainder taken from reference TRBV9 and TRBJ1-5, is DSGVTQTPKHLITATGQRVTLRCSPRSGDLSVYWYQQSLDQGLQFLIQYYNGEERAKGNILERFSAQQFPDLHSELNLSSLELGDSALYFCASSPRDRPNQPQHFGDGTRLSIL.

CDR3 protein: CASSLGLAGVSEQYF. The CDR3 DNA is TGTGCCAGCAGCTTAGGACTAGCGGGAGTCAGCGAGCAGTACTTC. This chain links TRBV11-2 with TRBJ2-7; 12 bases map to TRBD2. J gave up 6 bases and V 1 base, and 4 bases lay outside the gene matches. The CDR3 extends over 15 amino acids. Germline V gene lookup returns CDR1 SGHAT and CDR2 FQNNGV.

The gene calls are TRBV19 and TRBJ1-2; 8 nucleotides match TRBD1. Germline V gene sequence: CDR1 LNHDA, CDR2 SQIVND (reference sequence). The CDR3 is made up of 15 amino acids. The V segment lost 5 bases and the J segment 2 bases; nucleotides outside the gene matches: 7. The CDR3 sequence is CASSPRTGINYGYTF. The CDR3 nucleotides read TGTGCCAGTAGTCCTCGGACAGGGATCAACTATGGCTACACCTTC.

This clone was seen a few times. The chain combines TRBV7-9 with TRBJ2-2; the D gene is possibly TRBD1 (6 bases). Trimming shortened V by 2 bases and J by 6 bases, and 19 bases separated the two germline ends. CDR1 SEHNR and CDR2 FQNEAQ come from the germline V gene (reference sequence). The CDR3 is 17 amino acids. The CDR3 reads CASSLSPGTPRAGELFF. CDR3 sequence (DNA): TGTGCCAGCAGCTTAAGTCCCGGGACACCGAGGGCCGGGGAGCTGTTTTTT.

This clone was seen a few times. The gene calls are TRBV18 and TRBJ1-5; no firm D call. Deletions cut 2 bases from V and 5 bases from J, with 10 bases between. The CDR3 covers 14 residues. The V gene's germline CDR1 is KGHSH and CDR2 LQKENI. The CDR3 coding sequence is TGTGCCAGCTCACCAACACAAACCGATCAGCCCCAGCATTTT. Its translation: CASSPTQTDQPQHF.

This chain joins TRBV11-2 and TRBJ2-3, with unresolved D. Germline V gene sequence: CDR1 SGHAT, CDR2 FQNNGV. CDR3 length equals 13 residues. Trimming pared 2 bases from V and 2 bases from J, leaving 5 bases between. Written as DNA, the CDR3 is TGTGCCAGCAGCTTACTTTCCACAGATACGCAGTATTTT. This translates into CASSLLSTDTQYF. Full variable domain (missing parts from reference TRBV11-2 and TRBJ2-3): EAGVAQSPRYKIIEKRQSVAFWCNPISGHATLYWYQQILGQGPKLLIQFQNNGVVDDSQLPKDRFSAERLKGVDSTLKIQPAKLEDSAVYLCASSLLSTDTQYFGPGTRLTVL.

The chain joins TRBV5-1 to TRBJ2-2; 12 nucleotides agree with TRBD2. J lost 3 bases, V lost 1 base, and 7 bases had no gene match. This CDR3 has 18 amino acids. In germline, CDR1 is SGHRS, CDR2 YFSETQ. Here the CDR3 reads CASSLIPSGGADTGELFF. The DNA of the CDR3 is TGCGCCAGCAGCTTGATCCCTAGCGGGGGGGCCGACACCGGGGAGCTGTTTTTT.

This chain links TRBV5-1 with TRBJ2-2; D is possibly TRBD1 or TRBD2 (5 bases each). CDR1 is SGHRS and CDR2 is YFSETQ in the germline V gene. This CDR3 has 15 residues. V gave up 0 bases and J gave up 4 bases, with 10 bases separating them. CDR3 residues: CASSLGFGGTGELFF. The CDR3 bases are TGCGCCAGCAGCTTGGGTTTTGGGGGCACCGGGGAGCTGTTTTTT.

This chain connects TRBV19 to TRBJ1-5, with TRBD1 identical over 7 bases. V lost 7 bases to trimming and J lost 0 bases; unmatched junction nucleotides: 9. Germline V lookup: CDR1 LNHDA, CDR2 SQIVND (reference sequence). The CDR3 has 16 amino acids. In DNA form, the CDR3 reads TGTGCCAGTAAGGACAGGTCGCACCCTAGCAATCAGCCCCAGCATTTT. Translating it yields CASKDRSHPSNQPQHF. Filled out from reference TRBV19 and TRBJ1-5, the complete variable domain reads DGGITQSPKYLFRKEGQNVTLSCEQNLNHDAMYWYRQDPGQGLRLIYYSQIVNDFQKGDIAEGYSVSREKKESFPLTVTSAQKNPTAFYLCASKDRSHPSNQPQHFGDGTRLSIL.

The gene calls are TRBV6-5 and TRBJ1-2; D is undetermined. The CDR3 runs 11 residues. From germline, CDR1 is MNHEY and CDR2 SVGAGI. Trimming cost V 9 bases and J 5 bases, with 10 bases left between them. The CDR3 bases are TGTGCCAGGAGAGATAGTTATGGCTACACCTTC. Amino acids: CARRDSYGYTF.

Only a few counts were recorded for this clone. This rearrangement joins TRBV5-5 to TRBJ2-6, with D maybe TRBD1 (6 bases). Per germline, CDR1 SGHKS and CDR2 YYEKEE (reference sequence). This CDR3 region has 16 residues. The V and J ends lost 4 bases and 0 bases respectively, with 11 bases between them. The CDR3 coding sequence is TGTGCCAGCAGCGAGGGACAAATCTCTGGGGCCAACGTCCTGACTTTC. It specifies CASSEGQISGANVLTF.

This chain joins TRBV4-2 and TRBJ1-3; D may be TRBD1 (5 bases). The CDR3 runs 17 residues. Germline V lookup: CDR1 LGHNA, CDR2 YNFKEQ. Deletions cut 0 bases from V and 6 bases from J, with 18 bases between. CDR3 residues: CASSQDTGVLGSNTIYF. For the CDR3, the DNA is TGTGCCAGCAGCCAAGATACGGGGGTTTTAGGGTCAAACACCATATATTTT.

The V call is TRBV5-1, the J call TRBJ2-1; weak D call: TRBD1 (5 bases). V gave up 5 bases and J gave up 9 bases, with 18 bases separating them. Germline CDR1 and CDR2: SGHRS and YFSETQ. The CDR3 has 14 residues. The CDR3 sequence is CASRQYQGAGEQFF. Here the CDR3 DNA reads TGCGCCAGCAGACAGTATCAAGGGGCCGGTGAGCAGTTCTTC.

The J gene is TRBJ2-2, the V gene TRBV11-2; D perhaps matches TRBD1 (6 bases). V was trimmed by 5 bases and J by 4 bases, leaving 11 bases between them. Germline CDR1 reads SGHAT; CDR2 reads FQNNGV. The CDR3 runs 14 residues. The CDR3 reads CASSSLQGTGELFF. The DNA of the CDR3 is TGTGCCAGCAGCAGCCTACAGGGCACCGGGGAGCTGTTTTTT.

The sample holds a few counts of this clone. This chain's CDR3 is CASSPSTDTQYF. CDR3 bases: TGTGCCAGCAGCCCGAGCACAGATACGCAGTATTTT. The chain recombines TRBV3-1 (or the pseudogene TRBV3-2) with TRBJ2-3; D unclear. Germline loops: CDR1 LGHDT, CDR2 YNNKEL (reference sequence). The V end lost 4 bases, the J end lost 0 bases, and 2 bases lay between the germline ends. The length of the CDR3 is 12 residues.

The rearrangement links TRBV30 to TRBJ1-5, with D unresolved. In germline, CDR1 is GTSNPN, CDR2 SVGIG (reference sequence). CDR3 length: 12 amino acids. Trimming removed 2 bases at V and 5 bases at J, with 7 bases between. As DNA, the CDR3 is TGTGCCTGGAGTAGTGGTTATCAGCCCCAGCATTTT. The encoded protein is CAWSSGYQPQHF. Full variable domain (remainder filled in from reference TRBV30 and TRBJ1-5): SQTIHQWPATLVQPVGSPLSLECTVEGTSNPNLYWYRQAAGRGLQLLFYSVGIGQISSEVPQNLSASRPQDRQFILSSKKLLLSDSGFYLCAWSSGYQPQHFGDGTRLSIL.

The CDR3 coding sequence is TGTGCCAGCAGTGAAGCTTTGACAGGGGGCATGAACACTGAAGCTTTCTTT. Encoded protein: CASSEALTGGMNTEAFF. This sequence joins TRBV2 and TRBJ1-1; 10 positions agree with TRBD1. The J segment lost 0 bases and the V segment lost 0 bases, leaving 4 bases of the junction unmatched. The germline V gene encodes CDR1 SNHLY and CDR2 FYNNEI. CDR3 length: 17 amino acids. The full variable domain, completed using reference TRBV2 and TRBJ1-1, is EPEVTQTPSHQVTQMGQEVILRCVPISNHLYFYWYRQILGQKVEFLVSFYNNEISEKSEIFDDQFSVERPDGSNFTLKIRSTKLEDSAMYFCASSEALTGGMNTEAFFGQGTRLTVV.

This clone occurred once. The J gene is TRBJ2-5, the V gene TRBV6-5; no clear D gene. V was pared by 8 bases and J by 2 bases, with 9 bases between. From germline, CDR1 is MNHEY and CDR2 SVGAGI. The CDR3 is 12 amino acids. The CDR3 reads CASSPNQETQYF. DNA for the CDR3: TGTGCCAGCTCCCCTAATCAAGAGACCCAGTACTTC.